What follows describes a single T cell receptor beta chain. With 4 bases clipped from V and 6 bases from J, the junction kept 11 bases outside the gene matches. CDR3 length: 16 amino acids. Germline-derived CDR1 and CDR2 are LGHNA and YSLEER. The data were obtained in a study of T cells in Graves' hyperthyroidism and ophthalmopathy. Regions amplified from RNA transcripts were the TCR beta CDR3 regions. A set of HTBI primers served as the primers for a first-round RT-PCR of the TCR CDR3. TCRdb reprocessed the multiplex PCR reads with MiXCR, giving one entry per CDR3 protein. The repertoire consists of 400,000 to 600,000 distinct CDR3 sequences, with under 25% occurring once and the leading ten covering about 25%.

The chain links TRBV4-3 to TRBJ2-7; TRBD2 matches 11 bases. This TCR was sampled from a man younger than 35 with Graves' hyperthyroidism. The material sequenced was blood. CDR3 DNA: TGCGCCAGCAGCCCAACCCAGTCCCTAGCGGGAGGCGAGCAGTACTTC. As protein: CASSPTQSLAGGEQYF.